These 21 T cell receptor beta chains came from one sample sequenced in a study of blood T cell repertoires in COVID-19. The protocol was immunoSEQ multiplex PCR, while the TCRdb copy is restricted to in-frame clones and leaves out a portion. The table lists over 350,000 clones, roughly 90% of them singletons. Sequences were obtained from PBMCs or T cells enriched from blood (not recorded which). All receptors derive from a young woman with acute COVID-19.

The rearrangement links TRBV24-1 to TRBJ2-3; 12 bases agree with TRBD2. Germline V gene lookup returns CDR1 KGHDR and CDR2 SFDVKD. Trimming cost V 6 bases and J 3 bases; bases outside gene matches: 3. The CDR3 contains 15 residues. The CDR3 nucleotides are TGTGCCACCAGTCTGGGACTAGCGGGTACAGATACGCAGTATTTT. Translation gives CATSLGLAGTDTQYF.

The chain combines TRBV5-6 with TRBJ2-5, with 12 positions matching TRBD2. The CDR3 covers 15 residues. From germline, CDR1 is SGHDT and CDR2 YYEEEE. V dropped 5 bases and J dropped 3; count of bases not matched to a gene: 5. CDR3 sequence (DNA): TGTGCCAGCAGTCGGGCTAGCGGGGGGGAAGAGACCCAGTACTTC. It encodes CASSRASGGEETQYF.

The gene calls are TRBV3-1 (or the pseudogene TRBV3-2) and TRBJ1-2, with a weak D call TRBD1 (5 bases). CDR3 length: 15 residues. V lost 4 bases, J lost 4 bases, and 16 bases lay in between. CDR1 LGHDT and CDR2 YNNKEL come from the germline V gene (reference sequence). The CDR3 DNA is TGTGCCAGCAGCCGGGGCCAGGATGCTTCCTATGGCTACACCTTC. The encoded protein is CASSRGQDASYGYTF.

The chain links TRBV7-2 to TRBJ2-1; D call uncertain. Germline values: CDR1 SGHTA, CDR2 FQGNSA. The CDR3 length is 15 residues. Between the trimmed V and J ends, which lost 2 bases and 7 bases, there was a span of 15 bases. The CDR3 protein is CASSLPQTAENEQFF. The CDR3 region has the DNA TGTGCCAGCAGCTTACCCCAGACTGCGGAGAATGAGCAGTTCTTC.

The CDR3 nucleotides read TGCGCCAGCAGCCTGGGACTGTCGGATGGCTACACCTTC. It is translated as CASSLGLSDGYTF. The chain employs TRBV5-1 and TRBJ1-2, with a weak D call TRBD1 (5 bases). Germline CDR1 reads SGHRS; CDR2 reads YFSETQ. CDR3 length: 13 residues. Trimming pared 4 bases from V and 6 bases from J, leaving 13 bases between.

As concerns this clone: This sample also contains other DNA sequences that code for the same CDR3. The V gene is TRBV18, the J gene TRBJ1-2; 8 bases line up with TRBD1. J gave up 0 bases and V 2 bases, and 2 bases lay outside the gene matches. This CDR3 comprises 15 residues. CDR1 and CDR2 (germline): KGHSH, LQKENI. CDR3 sequence: CASSPGQGSNYGYTF. The CDR3 coding sequence is TGTGCCAGCTCACCAGGACAGGGCTCTAACTATGGCTACACCTTC.

The chain employs TRBV5-4 and TRBJ1-1; D call uncertain. Trimming removed 5 bases from V and 0 bases from J, with 8 bases in between. Germline-derived CDR1 and CDR2 are SGHNT and YYREEE (reference sequence). This CDR3 is built from 13 residues. CDR3 nucleotide sequence: TGTGCCAGCAGTTCGGTCCTGAACACTGAAGCTTTCTTT. It encodes CASSSVLNTEAFF.

DNA of the CDR3: TGTGCCAGCAGCCTCCCAGGACAGGTTTTTTATAATTCACCCCTCCACTTT. Its translation is CASSLPGQVFYNSPLHF. This chain links TRBV7-2 with TRBJ1-6; 7 bases map to TRBD1. There are 17 residues in the CDR3. Germline lookup yields CDR1 SGHTA and CDR2 FQGNSA. After removal of 5 bases from V and 4 bases from J, the junction contained 11 bases not matched to a gene.

The chain links TRBV10-3 to TRBJ1-2; unclear D gene. Trimming removed 3 bases from V and 4 bases from J, with 6 bases in between. CDR1 and CDR2 (germline): ENHRY, SYGVKD. The CDR3 spans 12 residues. CDR3 amino acids: CAISDGGYGYTF. For the CDR3, the DNA is TGTGCCATCAGTGATGGAGGCTATGGCTACACCTTC.

The chain couples TRBV10-3 to TRBJ2-7; D remains unclear. The germline V gene encodes CDR1 ENHRY and CDR2 SYGVKD. V lost 3 bases to trimming and J lost 3 bases, with 9 bases between them. This CDR3 comprises 13 residues. The CDR3 protein is CAISDGTVYEQYF. The CDR3 DNA reads TGTGCCATCAGTGATGGCACCGTCTACGAGCAGTACTTC.

The rearrangement uses TRBV12-3 or TRBV12-4 and TRBJ1-4, with D tentatively TRBD1 (5 bases). The CDR3 runs to 13 residues. Trimming cost V 5 bases and J 10 bases, with 14 bases left between them. The CDR3 reads CASSHSGGGKLFF. CDR3 bases: TGTGCCAGCAGTCACTCTGGGGGAGGAAAACTGTTTTTT.

The chain recombines TRBV5-5 with TRBJ2-7; 7 bases align to TRBD2. CDR1 is SGHKS and CDR2 is YYEKEE in the germline V gene (reference sequence). The trim removed 0 bases at V and 3 bases at J, leaving 12 bases unmatched. The CDR3 has 17 residues. DNA of the CDR3: TGTGCCAGCAGCTTGGTTCTCGGTCAGCCGGGAGGCTACGAGCAGTACTTC. Translated: CASSLVLGQPGGYEQYF.

The rearrangement uses TRBV7-2 and TRBJ1-4; TRBD1 is a possible D gene (5 bases). This CDR3 has 14 residues. Looked up from germline, CDR1 is SGHTA and CDR2 is FQGNSA. The V gene lost 2 bases and the J gene lost 5 bases, with 9 bases spanning the gap. CDR3 DNA sequence: TGTGCCAGCAGCTTATGGGCAGGGAATGAAAAACTGTTTTTT. It yields the protein CASSLWAGNEKLFF.

This chain connects TRBV19 to TRBJ1-3; D might be TRBD1 (5 bases). The CDR3 sequence is 16 residues long. Trimming took 2 bases from V and 0 from J, leaving 11 bases between them. The germline V gene encodes CDR1 LNHDA and CDR2 SQIVND (reference sequence). The CDR3 DNA reads as TGTGCCAGTAGTATATGGACAATTATCTCTGGAAACACCATATATTTT. Protein sequence: CASSIWTIISGNTIYF.

The J gene is TRBJ1-1, the V gene TRBV6-2 or TRBV6-3; 7 positions match TRBD1. The germline CDR1 and CDR2 sequences are MNHEY and SVGEGT. Trimming at V came to 5 bases and at J to 10 bases, leaving 7 bases not matched to a gene. The CDR3 runs to 12 residues. In nucleotides, the CDR3 is TGTGCCAGCAGTAACCCACAGGGGCGAGCTTTCTTT. It is translated as CASSNPQGRAFF.

The rearrangement joins TRBV9 to TRBJ2-2; 11 bases align to TRBD2. The CDR3 has 17 residues. Germline-derived CDR1 and CDR2 are SGDLS and YYNGEE. Losses at the gene ends were 0 bases for V and 4 bases for J; bases not matched to a gene: 5. This chain's CDR3 is CASSVDNLAGGTGELFF. CDR3 bases: TGTGCCAGCAGCGTAGATAATCTAGCGGGGGGCACCGGGGAGCTGTTTTTT.

A few counts support this clone. The genes are TRBV7-9 and TRBJ2-7; 7 nucleotides agree with TRBD1. Germline assignment: CDR1 SEHNR and CDR2 FQNEAQ (reference sequence). Germline trimming cut 3 bases from V and 2 bases from J; bases unmatched to any gene: 1. The CDR3 consists of 13 residues. The CDR3 region is CASSFRGTYEQYF. The CDR3 DNA is TGTGCCAGCAGCTTCAGGGGGACCTACGAGCAGTACTTC.

V usage is TRBV5-5 and J usage is TRBJ2-2; TRBD1 matches 11 bases. Germline values: CDR1 SGHKS, CDR2 YYEKEE (reference sequence). The CDR3 extends over 16 amino acids. J gave up 3 bases and V 7 bases, and 8 bases lay outside the gene matches. The CDR3 DNA is TGTGCCAGCGGATGGTGGACAGGGGGCTACACCGGGGAGCTGTTTTTT. Translated: CASGWWTGGYTGELFF. The full variable domain, with the rest looked up from reference TRBV5-5 and TRBJ2-2, is DAGVTQSPTHLIKTRGQQVTLRCSPISGHKSVSWYQQVLGQGPQFIFQYYEKEERGRGNFPDRFSARQFPNYSSELNVNALLLGDSALYLCASGWWTGGYTGELFFGEGSRLTVL.

The chain uses TRBV25-1 and TRBJ2-7; 7 bases align to TRBD1. Trimming cost V 10 bases and J 3 bases; bases outside gene matches: 15. The germline CDR1 and CDR2 sequences are MGHDK and SYGVNS. CDR3 length: 15 amino acids. CDR3 loop: CATIPGGQKSYEQYF. The DNA of the CDR3 is TGTGCCACAATCCCTGGGGGACAGAAGAGCTACGAGCAGTACTTC.

This clone was recorded once. The chain combines TRBV24-1 with TRBJ2-2; D call uncertain. CDR1 is KGHDR and CDR2 is SFDVKD in the germline V gene. There are 13 residues in the CDR3. Trimming removed 6 bases from V and 4 bases from J, with 8 bases in between. Here the CDR3 reads CATSTRSTGELFF. CDR3 DNA sequence: TGTGCCACCAGTACCAGATCCACCGGGGAGCTGTTTTTT.

The chain has TRBV11-2 and TRBJ1-6; 7 bases are a match to TRBD1. The CDR3 has 15 residues. V lost 4 bases, J lost 8 bases, and 8 bases stayed unmatched. The germline V gene encodes CDR1 SGHAT and CDR2 FQNNGV. The DNA for the CDR3 is TGTGCCAGCAGCTCCCAGGGGGGATGGGATTCACCCCTCCACTTT. It translates to CASSSQGGWDSPLHF.